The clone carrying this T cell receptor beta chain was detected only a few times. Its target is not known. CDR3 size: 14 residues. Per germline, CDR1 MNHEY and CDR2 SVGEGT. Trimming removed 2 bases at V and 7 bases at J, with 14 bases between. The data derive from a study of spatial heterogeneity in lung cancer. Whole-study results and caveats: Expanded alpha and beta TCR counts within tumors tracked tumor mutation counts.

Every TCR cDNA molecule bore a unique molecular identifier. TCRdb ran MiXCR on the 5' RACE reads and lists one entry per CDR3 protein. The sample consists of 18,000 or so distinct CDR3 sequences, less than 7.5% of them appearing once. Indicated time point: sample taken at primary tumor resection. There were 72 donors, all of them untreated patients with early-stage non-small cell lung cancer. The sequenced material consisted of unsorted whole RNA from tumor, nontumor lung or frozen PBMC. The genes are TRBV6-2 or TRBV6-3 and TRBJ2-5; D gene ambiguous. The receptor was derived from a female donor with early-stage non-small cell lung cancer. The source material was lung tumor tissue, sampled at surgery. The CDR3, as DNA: TGTGCCAGCAGTTACGGGCTGCAGCGATGGACCCAGTACTTC. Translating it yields CASSYGLQRWTQYF.